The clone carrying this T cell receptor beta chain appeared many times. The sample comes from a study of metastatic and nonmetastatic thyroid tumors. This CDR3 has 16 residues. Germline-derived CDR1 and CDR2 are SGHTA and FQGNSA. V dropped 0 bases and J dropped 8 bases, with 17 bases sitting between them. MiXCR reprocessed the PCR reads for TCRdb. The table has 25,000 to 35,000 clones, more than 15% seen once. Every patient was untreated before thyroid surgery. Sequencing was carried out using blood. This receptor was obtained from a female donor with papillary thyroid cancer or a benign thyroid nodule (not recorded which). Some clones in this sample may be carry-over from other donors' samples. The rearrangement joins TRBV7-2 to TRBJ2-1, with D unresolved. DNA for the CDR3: TGTGCCAGCAGCTTAGCTTCGGGCTCTTGGAGCCATGAGCAGTTCTTC. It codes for CASSLASGSWSHEQFF.